This passage covers 14 T cell receptor beta chains from one sample sequenced in a study of T cell changes during pregnancy in multiple sclerosis (dated by TCRdb to the late 2010s). The library came from the immunoSEQ multiplex PCR assay. In TCRdb, the immuneACCESS table is reduced to in-frame sequences with V and J assigned. These tables do not hold every clone; where another copy was compared, an unresolved V gene accounts for under half, and the others remain unexplained. For this sample the table gives around 57,000 clones, of which 90% to 95% were detected only once. The ten largest clonotypes hold 1% to 1.5% of the sample. The input for sequencing was peripheral blood, taken after pregnancy. All receptors come from a female donor in good health, enrolled as a control in a pregnancy study.

This clone was detected only once. This chain connects TRBV30 to TRBJ2-3; 9 bases align to TRBD2. V lost 4 bases to trimming and J lost 2 bases; unmatched junction nucleotides: 10. CDR3 length: 16 residues. In germline, CDR1 is GTSNPN, CDR2 SVGIG (reference sequence). The DNA for the CDR3 is TGTGCCTGGACCCCCGGGACTAGCCCTTACACAGATACGCAGTATTTT. Its translation is CAWTPGTSPYTDTQYF.

This chain joins TRBV19 and TRBJ1-6, with D perhaps matching TRBD1 (6 bases). The CDR3 is 15 residues long. Germline assignment: CDR1 LNHDA and CDR2 SQIVND (reference sequence). The V end lost 4 bases, the J end lost 1 base, and 8 bases lay between the germline ends. CDR3 sequence reads: CASSTTGSYNSPLHF. The CDR3, as DNA: TGTGCCAGTAGTACAACAGGGTCCTATAATTCACCCCTCCACTTT. Filled out from reference TRBV19 and TRBJ1-6, the complete variable domain reads DGGITQSPKYLFRKEGQNVTLSCEQNLNHDAMYWYRQDPGQGLRLIYYSQIVNDFQKGDIAEGYSVSREKKESFPLTVTSAQKNPTAFYLCASSTTGSYNSPLHFGNGTRLTVT.

The rearrangement links TRBV11-3 to TRBJ2-3, with 11 bases fitting TRBD2. Germline-derived CDR1 and CDR2 are SGHNT and YENEEA. This CDR3 is built from 17 residues. J lost 4 bases, V lost 5 bases, and 11 bases had no gene match. In DNA, the CDR3 is TGTGCCAGCAGCCCAATATTAGCGGGGGGGCAATCAGATACGCAGTATTTT. Protein product: CASSPILAGGQSDTQYF.

The V and J genes are TRBV5-6 and TRBJ1-6, with 7 bases identical to TRBD1. Germline CDR1 and CDR2: SGHDT and YYEEEE. V was clipped by 5 bases and J by 4 bases; unmatched bases: 6. The CDR3 is made up of 15 amino acids. The CDR3 nucleotides read TGTGCCAGCAGTCCGGCACAGGGGTATAATTCACCCCTCCACTTT. It yields the protein CASSPAQGYNSPLHF.

The rearrangement links TRBV6-6 to TRBJ2-7, with unresolved D. Germline CDR1 is MNHNY and CDR2 is SVGAGI (reference sequence). The CDR3 has 12 amino acids. Trimming took off 6 bases at V and 5 bases at J, with 11 bases between the two ends. CDR3 nucleotide sequence: TGTGCCAGCAGCCCCCTCCTAAACGAGCAGTACTTC. This codes for CASSPLLNEQYF.

The chain recombines TRBV11-2 with TRBJ2-1; the match to TRBD1 covers 7 bases. The CDR3 covers 18 residues. The V gene's germline CDR1 is SGHAT and CDR2 FQNNGV. J lost 6 bases, V lost 4 bases, and 18 bases had no gene match. The CDR3 DNA sequence: TGTGCCAGCAGCTCCCTCCGTCGACAGGGAATATGGCCCAATGAGCAGTTCTTC. Translated, it gives CASSSLRRQGIWPNEQFF.

This chain uses TRBV7-2 with TRBJ2-1; D might be TRBD2 (6 bases). CDR3 size: 14 residues. Germline V CDR1 and CDR2: SGHTA, FQGNSA. Trimming took off 1 base at V and 7 bases at J, with 11 bases between the two ends. The CDR3, as DNA: TGTGCCAGCAGCTTAGGGGACTCGGAGAATGAGCAGTTCTTC. Its protein is CASSLGDSENEQFF.

The chain combines TRBV4-1 with TRBJ1-2; a weak D match, TRBD1 (6 bases). The CDR3 contains 17 residues. Germline CDR1 MGHRA, CDR2 YSYEKL. V lost 0 bases and J lost 5, with 19 bases in between. CDR3 nucleotide sequence: TGCGCCAGCAGCCAAGATCAGGCAGGGGCCTTGGGATATGGCTACACCTTC. Translated, it gives CASSQDQAGALGYGYTF.

J is TRBJ2-2 and V is TRBV6-5, with D perhaps TRBD2 (5 bases). Trimming shortened V by 0 bases and J by 11 bases, and 10 bases separated the two germline ends. The germline gives CDR1 MNHEY, CDR2 SVGAGI. The CDR3 has 13 residues. In DNA form, the CDR3 reads TGTGCCAGCAGTTACTCGCGAGGGCTTGAGCTGTTTTTT. This translates into CASSYSRGLELFF.

This clone was found once. The chain employs TRBV5-1 and TRBJ2-3, with D tentatively TRBD2 (6 bases). The CDR3 runs 15 residues. V lost 0 bases and J 4 bases, leaving 12 bases between the germline ends. Germline V gives CDR1 SGHRS, CDR2 YFSETQ. Here the CDR3 DNA reads TGCGCCAGCAGCTTGGTGGGACTGGGGCCAGATACGCAGTATTTT. This translates into CASSLVGLGPDTQYF.

The CDR3 loop reads CASSRAGMIGGYTF. Written as DNA, the CDR3 is TGTGCCAGCAGCCGCGCAGGGATGATCGGTGGCTACACCTTC. The chain uses TRBV14 and TRBJ1-2, with D possibly TRBD1 on 5 matching bases. Germline CDR1 is SGHDN and CDR2 is FVKESK. V was cut by 4 bases and J by 7 bases, with 16 bases left in between. This CDR3 is built from 14 residues.

V is TRBV30 and J is TRBJ2-7; D call uncertain. Trimming took off 1 base at V and 2 bases at J, with 12 bases between the two ends. CDR1 is GTSNPN, CDR2 SVGIG, per germline (reference sequence). The CDR3 is 14 amino acids. This CDR3 is CAWSDGFEAYEQYF. CDR3 DNA sequence: TGTGCCTGGAGTGATGGGTTTGAGGCCTACGAGCAGTACTTC.

The rearrangement links TRBV6-5 to TRBJ1-2; TRBD1 is a possible D gene (5 bases). V shed 5 bases and J shed 2 bases, with 15 bases lying between them. Per the germline V gene, CDR1 is MNHEY and CDR2 is SVGAGI. This CDR3 spans 15 amino acids. In nucleotides, the CDR3 is TGTGCCAGCAGTCCTCCACGGAAGGGGAACTATGGCTACACCTTC. Amino acid sequence: CASSPPRKGNYGYTF.

The chain recombines TRBV11-1 with TRBJ2-2; 10 bases align to TRBD2. The germline gives CDR1 SGHAT, CDR2 FQDESV (reference sequence). The CDR3 is 14 residues long. With 5 bases clipped from V and 7 bases from J, the junction kept 4 bases outside the gene matches. The CDR3 region is CASSPGLASGELFF. The CDR3, as DNA: TGTGCCAGCAGCCCGGGACTAGCGAGCGGGGAGCTGTTTTTT. Full variable domain (outside the CDR3, taken from reference TRBV11-1 and TRBJ2-2): EAEVAQSPRYKITEKSQAVAFWCDPISGHATLYWYRQILGQGPELLVQFQDESVVDDSQLPKDRFSAERLKGVDSTLKIQPAELGDSAMYLCASSPGLASGELFFGEGSRLTVL.